This TCR beta chain was identified in a study of tumor and adjacent non-tumor tissue in lung cancer. Study-level information: Histology: 12 adenocarcinoma, a couple of squamous cell carcinoma, 1 small cell lung cancer. Samples averaged around 4.2 million productive TCRbeta reads each.

Study outcomes and limitations: Significantly higher TCR diversity was found in tumor than normal lung.

Per germline, CDR1 SGHVS and CDR2 FQNEAQ. V shed 1 base, J shed 7 bases, and the junction held 5 bases outside the gene matches. CDR3 size: 15 residues. This sample's RNA came from whole unsorted tissue. This non-tumor lung sample came from over 3 cm beyond the tumor edge. This clonotype was recorded at least ten times. Its antigen is currently unknown. TCRbeta libraries were built with three rounds of nested PCR, modified from ARM-PCR. TCRdb redid the calling of the multiplex PCR reads with MiXCR, one entry per CDR3 protein. Altogether over 100,000 distinct CDR3 sequences are present, over 55% being singletons, with the ten largest covering about 20%.

This chain connects TRBV7-8 to TRBJ2-2; 8 bases match TRBD2. The sequenced sample consisted of distant non-tumor lung tissue. The source is a man aged 55 to 69 with non-small cell lung cancer. CDR3 loop: CASSLDRAGVGELFF. The CDR3 region has the DNA TGTGCCAGCAGCTTAGATCGAGCGGGAGTCGGGGAGCTGTTTTTT.